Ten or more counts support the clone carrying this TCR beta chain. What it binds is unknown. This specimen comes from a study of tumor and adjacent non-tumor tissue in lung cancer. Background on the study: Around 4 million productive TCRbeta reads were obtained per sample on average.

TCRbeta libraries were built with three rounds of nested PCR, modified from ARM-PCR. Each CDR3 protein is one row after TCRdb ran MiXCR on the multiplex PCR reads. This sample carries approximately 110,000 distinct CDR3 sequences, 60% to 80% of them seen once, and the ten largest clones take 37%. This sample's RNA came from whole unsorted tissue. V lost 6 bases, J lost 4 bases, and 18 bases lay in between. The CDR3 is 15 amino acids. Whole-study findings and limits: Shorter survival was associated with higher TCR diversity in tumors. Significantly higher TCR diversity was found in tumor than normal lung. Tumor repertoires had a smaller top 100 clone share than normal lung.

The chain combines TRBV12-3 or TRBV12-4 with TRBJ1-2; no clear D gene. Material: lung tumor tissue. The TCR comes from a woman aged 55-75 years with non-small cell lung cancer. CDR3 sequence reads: CASSRTAEGSYGYTF. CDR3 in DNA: TGTGCCAGCAGCCGCACCGCAGAGGGCAGCTATGGCTACACCTTC.